One sample yielded the 30 T cell receptor beta chains listed below, sequenced in a study of blood T cell repertoires in COVID-19. This table comes from immunoSEQ multiplex PCR, and its TCRdb copy is limited to in-frame clones, with some not included. Here the sample spans 80,000 to 90,000 clones, 87% being singletons. The specimen sequenced was peripheral blood. The receptors stem from a man aged 60 to 69 with acute or convalescent COVID-19.

This chain uses TRBV19 with TRBJ1-1; the D gene is possibly TRBD1 (5 bases). Per the germline V gene, CDR1 is LNHDA and CDR2 is SQIVND (reference sequence). The CDR3 consists of 12 residues. V lost 4 bases and J lost 4, with 7 bases in between. The CDR3 loop reads CASSTRATEAFF. The CDR3 nucleotides read TGTGCCAGTAGTACCAGGGCCACTGAAGCTTTCTTT.

The V and J genes are TRBV13 and TRBJ1-1, with TRBD1 matching 10 bases. CDR1 is PRHDT, CDR2 FYEKMQ, per germline (reference sequence). The CDR3 consists of 15 residues. J gave up 4 bases and V 5 bases, and 7 bases lay outside the gene matches. The DNA of the CDR3 is TGTGCCAGCAGCCTATGGACAGGGGGGACCACTGAAGCTTTCTTT. This gives the protein CASSLWTGGTTEAFF.

The chain joins TRBV7-2 to TRBJ2-5; D may be TRBD2 (7 bases). V was clipped by 1 base and J by 3 bases, with 18 bases between them. Germline-derived CDR1 and CDR2 are SGHTA and FQGNSA. The CDR3 has 17 residues. This chain's CDR3 is CASSLGHGGGREETQYF. Written as DNA, the CDR3 is TGTGCCAGCAGCTTAGGGCATGGGGGGGGCCGAGAAGAGACCCAGTACTTC.

The chain uses TRBV5-1 and TRBJ2-2; D is perhaps TRBD1 (5 bases). Per the germline V gene, CDR1 is SGHRS and CDR2 is YFSETQ. V was shortened by 1 base and J by 4 bases, with 11 bases between the two germline ends. The CDR3 spans 15 residues. The CDR3 region has the DNA TGCGCCAGCAGCTTGAAGGGGTCGGGCACCGGGGAGCTGTTTTTT. Translated: CASSLKGSGTGELFF.

The chain employs TRBV9 and TRBJ2-2; a weak D match, TRBD1 (6 bases). CDR3 length: 15 amino acids. The germline CDR1 and CDR2 sequences are SGDLS and YYNGEE. The V and J ends lost 3 bases and 5 bases respectively, with 14 bases between them. This chain's CDR3 is CASSARQEWTGELFF. Written as DNA, the CDR3 is TGTGCCAGCAGCGCCCGACAGGAATGGACCGGGGAGCTGTTTTTT.

V gene TRBV21-1 combines with J gene TRBJ2-5; the listed D gene, TRBD2, was not tested against the DNA. TRBV21-1 is annotated as a pseudogene. The CDR3 sequence is 16 residues long. CDR3 protein: CASSAPGLAEQETQYF. For the CDR3, the DNA is TGTGCCAGCAGCGCCCCGGGACTAGCGGAACAAGAGACCCAGTACTTC.

The chain recombines TRBV18 with TRBJ2-7, with TRBD1 identical over 7 bases. CDR1 is KGHSH and CDR2 is LQKENI in the germline V gene. The length of the CDR3 is 14 residues. The ends lost 5 bases at V and 1 base at J; junction bases unmatched: 5. DNA for the CDR3: TGTGCCAGCTCAATTTGGACAGGATCCTACGAGCAGTACTTC. Translating gives CASSIWTGSYEQYF.

The chain carries TRBV11-2 and TRBJ2-7; TRBD2 matches at 8 bases. V shed 2 bases, J shed 2 bases, and the junction held 14 bases outside the gene matches. This CDR3 is built from 18 residues. Germline CDR1 and CDR2: SGHAT and FQNNGV. CDR3 sequence reads: CASSLYLGGGGLPYEQYF. The CDR3 DNA reads TGTGCCAGCAGCTTATACCTCGGGGGGGGCGGGCTCCCCTACGAGCAGTACTTC.

V is TRBV7-2 and J is TRBJ2-7; TRBD1 aligns across 8 bases. Germline CDR1 is SGHTA and CDR2 is FQGNSA. The junction had 12 bases not matched to a gene; V was cut back by 1 base and J by 7 bases. The CDR3 covers 16 residues. Here the CDR3 reads CASSLEGTGGTREQYF. Here the CDR3 DNA reads TGTGCCAGCAGCTTAGAAGGAACAGGGGGAACGAGGGAGCAGTACTTC.

This clone came up a few times. This chain connects TRBV4-2 to TRBJ1-5; possible D gene TRBD1, 6 bases. The germline gives CDR1 LGHNA, CDR2 YNFKEQ. This CDR3 has 15 residues. V gave up 0 bases and J gave up 7 bases, with 13 bases separating them. The CDR3, as DNA: TGTGCCAGCAGCCAAGAAGGATGGACAGACCAGCCCCAGCATTTT. Encoded protein: CASSQEGWTDQPQHF.

The chain employs TRBV11-2 and TRBJ1-1, with D unclear. Germline loops: CDR1 SGHAT, CDR2 FQNNGV. The length of the CDR3 is 16 residues. V was clipped by 2 bases and J by 0 bases, with 13 bases between them. CDR3 DNA: TGTGCCAGCAGCTTAATCCGGGGTCGCCTGAACACTGAAGCTTTCTTT. Protein: CASSLIRGRLNTEAFF.

Only a few counts were recorded for this clone. This chain uses TRBV5-6 with TRBJ2-3, with 11 bases that match TRBD2. J lost 3 bases, V lost 2 bases, and 2 bases had no gene match. This CDR3 comprises 15 residues. In germline, CDR1 is SGHDT, CDR2 YYEEEE. CDR3: CASSLIAGGTDTQYF. CDR3 nucleotide sequence: TGTGCCAGCAGCTTAATAGCGGGGGGGACAGATACGCAGTATTTT.

V usage is TRBV10-2 and J usage is TRBJ1-2; D gene uncertain. The CDR3 contains 15 residues. V was clipped by 3 bases and J by 6 bases, with 17 bases between them. The germline V gene has CDR1 WSHSY and CDR2 SAAADI. CDR3 coding DNA: TGCGCCAGCAGTGAAGGCTTGGCCAGGTCGGATGGCTACACCTTC. Protein sequence: CASSEGLARSDGYTF.

As DNA, the CDR3 is TGTGCCACCAGTGATTCCGGGACTAGCGGGGGGGCTAACGCAGATACGCAGTATTTT. Translated: CATSDSGTSGGANADTQYF. The chain links TRBV24-1 to TRBJ2-3, with TRBD2 matching 16 bases. Germline values: CDR1 KGHDR, CDR2 SFDVKD. The CDR3 runs to 19 residues. The J segment lost 4 bases and the V segment lost 2 bases, leaving 8 bases of the junction unmatched.

The chain employs TRBV7-8 and TRBJ1-3; no firm D call. This CDR3 is built from 13 residues. The germline V gene encodes CDR1 SGHVS and CDR2 FQNEAQ. Trimming cost V 4 bases and J 0 bases, with 4 bases left between them. CDR3 protein: CASSSNSGNTIYF. The CDR3 region has the DNA TGTGCCAGCAGCTCAAACTCTGGAAACACCATATATTTT.

The V and J genes are TRBV6-2 or TRBV6-3 and TRBJ1-6, with 7 bases aligning to TRBD1. Unmatched junction bases numbered 10, after V lost 6 bases and J lost 8 bases. Germline loops: CDR1 MNHEY, CDR2 SVGEGT. The CDR3 spans 15 residues. The CDR3 protein is CASSLTGFEYSPLHF. Written as DNA, the CDR3 is TGTGCCAGCAGCCTGACAGGGTTTGAGTATTCACCCCTCCACTTT.

The chain employs TRBV12-3 or TRBV12-4 and TRBJ1-2; TRBD1 is a possible D gene (5 bases). The CDR3 has 13 amino acids. Trimming cost V 5 bases and J 3 bases, with 10 bases left between them. CDR3 loop: CASSQTVDYGYTF. The CDR3 DNA follows: TGTGCCAGCAGTCAGACAGTTGACTATGGCTACACCTTC.

J is TRBJ2-7 and V is TRBV30; 9 nucleotides agree with TRBD1. The CDR3 covers 14 residues. J gave up 6 bases and V 3 bases, and 9 bases lay outside the gene matches. The germline V gene has CDR1 GTSNPN and CDR2 SVGIG (reference sequence). The DNA of the CDR3 is TGTGCCTGGAGGAAGCGGGACAGGGTCTCCGAGCAGTACTTC. It codes for CAWRKRDRVSEQYF. Full variable domain (rest looked up from reference TRBV30 and TRBJ2-7): SQTIHQWPATLVQPVGSPLSLECTVEGTSNPNLYWYRQAAGRGLQLLFYSVGIGQISSEVPQNLSASRPQDRQFILSSKKLLLSDSGFYLCAWRKRDRVSEQYFGPGTRLTVT.

This clone was recorded once. The rearrangement uses TRBV6-6 and TRBJ1-2; 10 positions agree with TRBD1. This CDR3 contains 13 residues. The V gene's germline CDR1 is MNHNY and CDR2 SVGAGI (reference sequence). V dropped 7 bases and J dropped 7; count of bases not matched to a gene: 6. The CDR3 protein is CASTSTGGGGYTF. The CDR3 bases are TGTGCCAGCACCTCGACAGGGGGCGGTGGCTACACCTTC.

This sequence joins TRBV15 and TRBJ2-2; 9 bases are a match to TRBD1. V lost 8 bases and J lost 5; bases outside the gene matches: 12. The germline CDR1 and CDR2 sequences are LNHNV and YYDKDF (reference sequence). This CDR3 is built from 16 residues. CDR3 sequence: CATEPGGQGLTGELFF. In nucleotides, the CDR3 is TGTGCCACCGAGCCGGGGGGACAGGGCCTAACCGGGGAGCTGTTTTTT.

This chain uses TRBV7-8 with TRBJ1-1; 7 bases align to TRBD1. CDR3 length equals 14 residues. Trimming took 5 bases from V and 2 from J; bases not matched to a gene: 5. CDR1 SGHVS and CDR2 FQNEAQ come from the germline V gene. CDR3 sequence reads: CASSPRDSNTEAFF. In DNA, the CDR3 is TGTGCCAGCAGCCCCAGGGACAGCAACACTGAAGCTTTCTTT.

This chain uses TRBV29-1 with TRBJ1-1; the D is unclear. This CDR3 region has 14 residues. Germline loops: CDR1 SQVTM, CDR2 ANQGSEA. V was shortened by 5 bases and J by 2 bases, with 15 bases between the two germline ends. The CDR3 loop reads CSVSTALGNTEAFF. The CDR3 region has the DNA TGCAGCGTTTCCACAGCCTTAGGAAACACTGAAGCTTTCTTT.

The J gene is TRBJ1-2, the V gene TRBV7-9; TRBD1 matches 9 bases. With V trimmed by 5 bases and J by 4 bases, 8 bases remained unmatched. Germline V lookup: CDR1 SEHNR, CDR2 FQNEAQ (reference sequence). The CDR3 has 15 amino acids. In DNA form, the CDR3 reads TGTGCCAGCAGCCCCGCTGGGGGACAGGGCTATGGCTACACCTTC. Amino acid sequence: CASSPAGGQGYGYTF.

The gene calls are TRBV27 and TRBJ1-6; 7 nucleotides match TRBD1. The CDR3 contains 16 residues. CDR1 and CDR2 (germline): MNHEY, SMNVEV (reference sequence). Trimming at V came to 5 bases and at J to 4 bases, leaving 8 bases not matched to a gene. CDR3 amino acids: CASSPRTGPYNSPLHF. The CDR3 DNA is TGTGCCAGCAGTCCGCGGACAGGACCTTATAATTCACCCCTCCACTTT.

This chain joins TRBV7-8 and TRBJ1-6, with 7 bases aligning to TRBD1. The V and J ends lost 5 bases and 10 bases, in that order; junction bases with no gene match: 20. Per the germline V gene, CDR1 is SGHVS and CDR2 is FQNEAQ. This CDR3 is 18 amino acids long. The CDR3 sequence: CASSPRGQNYGSGSPLHF. The CDR3 nucleotides read TGTGCCAGCAGCCCTAGGGGACAGAATTACGGATCGGGCTCACCCCTCCACTTT.

A single count supports this clone. The CDR3 sequence: CASSYRQGNEKLFF. For the CDR3, the DNA is TGTGCCAGCAGTTATCGACAGGGAAATGAAAAACTGTTTTTT. V and J are TRBV6-5 and TRBJ1-4; 7 nucleotides align to TRBD1. Trimming cost V 3 bases and J 5 bases; bases outside gene matches: 3. The germline gives CDR1 MNHEY, CDR2 SVGAGI. This CDR3 has 14 amino acids.

The chain carries TRBV10-3 and TRBJ2-2, with D possibly matching TRBD1 (5 bases). Germline V lookup: CDR1 ENHRY, CDR2 SYGVKD. V was trimmed by 6 bases and J by 7 bases, leaving 6 bases between them. CDR3 size: 11 residues. This CDR3 is CAIRDSGELFF. DNA of the CDR3: TGTGCCATCAGAGACAGCGGGGAGCTGTTTTTT.

The chain couples TRBV29-1 to TRBJ2-1; weak D call: TRBD2 (5 bases). This CDR3 has 14 amino acids. Trimming shortened V by 6 bases and J by 7 bases, and 19 bases separated the two germline ends. Germline V gene lookup returns CDR1 SQVTM and CDR2 ANQGSEA. The CDR3: CSVQDLRPLNEQFF. The CDR3 bases are TGCAGCGTGCAGGACTTGAGGCCTTTGAATGAGCAGTTCTTC.

The V and J genes are TRBV15 and TRBJ1-5; unclear D gene. The ends were cut back, 0 bases at V and 4 bases at J, with 7 bases in the middle. Germline V gene data show CDR1 as LNHNV and CDR2 as YYDKDF (reference sequence). This CDR3 has 14 residues. The CDR3 bases are TGTGCCACCAGCAGAGATCCCCTTAATCAGCCCCAGCATTTT. Translated: CATSRDPLNQPQHF.

V usage is TRBV6-5 and J usage is TRBJ2-7, with a possible D match to TRBD1 (5 bases). The CDR3 consists of 14 residues. V was trimmed by 2 bases and J by 0 bases, leaving 8 bases between them. Per the germline V gene, CDR1 is MNHEY and CDR2 is SVGAGI. CDR3 loop: CASSYGALSYEQYF. The CDR3 bases are TGTGCCAGCAGTTACGGGGCCCTCTCCTACGAGCAGTACTTC.